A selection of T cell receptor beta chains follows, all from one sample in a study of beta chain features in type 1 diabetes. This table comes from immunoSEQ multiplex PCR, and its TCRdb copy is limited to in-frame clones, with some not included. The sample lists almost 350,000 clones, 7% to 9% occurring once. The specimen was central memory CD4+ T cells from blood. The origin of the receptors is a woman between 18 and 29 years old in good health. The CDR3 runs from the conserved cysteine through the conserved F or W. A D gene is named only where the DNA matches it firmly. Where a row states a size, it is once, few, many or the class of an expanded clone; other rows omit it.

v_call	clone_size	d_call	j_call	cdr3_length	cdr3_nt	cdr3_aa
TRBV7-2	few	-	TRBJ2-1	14	TGTGCCAGCAGCTTAGCGTTCGGCCAATATGAGCAGTTCTTC	CASSLAFGQYEQFF
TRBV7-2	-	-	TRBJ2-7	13	TGTGCCAGCAGCTCCCGGGGTTCAGAGCAACGGGACTTC	CASSSRGSEQRDF
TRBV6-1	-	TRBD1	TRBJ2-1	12	TGTGCCAGCAGTGCGACAGGGTTCTTGACGTTCTTC	CASSATGFLTFF
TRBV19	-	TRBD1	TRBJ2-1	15	TGTGCCAGTAGTATAATTCAGGGGGCTCGCAATGAGCAGTTCTTC	CASSIIQGARNEQFF
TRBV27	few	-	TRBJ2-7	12	TGTGCCAGCAGTTTCAGGGCCGGCGAGCAGTACTTC	CASSFRAGEQYF
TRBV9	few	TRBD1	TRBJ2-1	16	TGTGCCAGCAGCGCAATCCCGGGACAGGGGCGGAATGAGCAGTTCTTC	CASSAIPGQGRNEQFF
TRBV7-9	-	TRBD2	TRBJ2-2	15	TGTGCCAGCAGTAAAGCGGGAGCGAACACCGGGGAGCTGTTTTTT	CASSKAGANTGELFF
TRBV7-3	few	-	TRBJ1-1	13	TGTGCCAGCAGCCGAAGTTCGAACACTGAAGCTTTCTTT	CASSRSSNTEAFF
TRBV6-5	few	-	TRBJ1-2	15	TGTGCCAGCAGTTACTCGGCTCAGGAATCTTATGGCTACACCTTC	CASSYSAQESYGYTF
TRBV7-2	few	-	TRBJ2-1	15	TGTGCCAGCAGCCCCGGGGCGGAGAGGACGAGTGAGCAGTTCTTC	CASSPGAERTSEQFF
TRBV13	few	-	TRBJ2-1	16	TGTGCCAGCAGCTTAGCAGCGAGGAGCTCCTACAATGAGCAGTTCTTC	CASSLAARSSYNEQFF
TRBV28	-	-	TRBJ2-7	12	TGTGCCAGCAGTTGGTCGTACTACGAGCAGTACTTC	CASSWSYYEQYF
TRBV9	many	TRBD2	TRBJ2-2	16	TGTGCCAGCAGGCGATCGACTAGCGGGAACACCGGGGAGCTGTTTTTT	CASRRSTSGNTGELFF
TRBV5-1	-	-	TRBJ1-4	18	TGCGCCAGCAGCTTGGCAAATTCGGCTTTCGCAACTAATGAAAAACTGTTTTTT	CASSLANSAFATNEKLFF
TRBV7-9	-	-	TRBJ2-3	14	TGTGCCAGCAGCCCTAATGTGTCACCAGATACGCAGTATTTT	CASSPNVSPDTQYF
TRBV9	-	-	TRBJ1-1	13	TGTGCCAGCAGCGTCACACAATACACTGAAGCTTTCTTT	CASSVTQYTEAFF
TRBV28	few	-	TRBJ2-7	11	TGTGCCAGCGTAGGGCCCTACGAGCAGTACTTC	CASVGPYEQYF
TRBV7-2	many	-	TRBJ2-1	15	TGTGCCAGCAGCCTAGGCCCTCGGAGGGACGATGAGCAGTTCTTC	CASSLGPRRDDEQFF
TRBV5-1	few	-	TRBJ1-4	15	TGCGCCAGCAGCTTGGGCCGTGTCCTTGGGGAAAAACTGTTTTTT	CASSLGRVLGEKLFF
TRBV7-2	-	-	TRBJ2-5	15	TGTGCCAGCAGCCGCAGGCCGGCGCCACAAGAGACCCAGTACTTC	CASSRRPAPQETQYF
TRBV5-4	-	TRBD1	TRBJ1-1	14	TGTGCCAGCAGCACCGCTGGGGACAGGTCCTCAGCTTTCTTT	CASSTAGDRSSAFF
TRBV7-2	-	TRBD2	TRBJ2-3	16	TGTGCCAGCAGCCTCGCGGGAGCGTTGGGGTTTGATACGCAGTATTTT	CASSLAGALGFDTQYF
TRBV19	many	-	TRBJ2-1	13	TGTGCCAGTAGACTAGAGGTCTACAATGAGCAGTTCTTC	CASRLEVYNEQFF
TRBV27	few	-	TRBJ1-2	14	TGTGCCAGCAGTCCCCTAGGACCGTACTATGGCTACACCTTC	CASSPLGPYYGYTF
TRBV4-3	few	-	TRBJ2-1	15	TGCGCCAGCAGCCAGGAAGGGGCTAACAACAATGAGCAGTTCTTC	CASSQEGANNNEQFF
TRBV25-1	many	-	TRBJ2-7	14	TGTGCCAGCAGTGAATTTGGGAGTTCCTACGAGCAGTACTTC	CASSEFGSSYEQYF
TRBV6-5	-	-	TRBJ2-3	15	TGTGCCAGCAGGCTAGCTCGGTGGTTCACAGATACGCAGTATTTT	CASRLARWFTDTQYF
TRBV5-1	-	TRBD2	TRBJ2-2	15	TGCGCCAGCAGCTCGGGACTAGCAAACACCGGGGAGCTGTTTTTT	CASSSGLANTGELFF
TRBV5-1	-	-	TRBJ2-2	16	TGCGCCAGCAGCTTGCGAGGGCGCCGTAGCACCGGGGAGCTGTTTTTT	CASSLRGRRSTGELFF
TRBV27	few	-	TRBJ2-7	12	TGTGCCAGCAGTTTTGGTCTAGGCGAGCAGTACTTC	CASSFGLGEQYF
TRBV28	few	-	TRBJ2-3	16	TGTGCCAGCAGTTTAATACCCGGGTCGGGCACAGATACGCAGTATTTT	CASSLIPGSGTDTQYF
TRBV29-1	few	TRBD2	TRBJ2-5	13	TGCAGCGTTGTCCCGACTAGCGGAGGGACCCAGTACTTC	CSVVPTSGGTQYF
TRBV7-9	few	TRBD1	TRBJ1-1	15	TGTGCCAGCAGCTTCGACAGGGCCAGAAACACTGAAGCTTTCTTT	CASSFDRARNTEAFF
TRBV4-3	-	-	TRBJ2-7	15	TGCGCCAGCAGCCAATCGACGGGGAACTCCTACGAGCAGTACTTC	CASSQSTGNSYEQYF
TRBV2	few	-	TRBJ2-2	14	TGTGCCAGCAGTTTACAAAGGGGGACCGGGGAGCTGTTTTTT	CASSLQRGTGELFF